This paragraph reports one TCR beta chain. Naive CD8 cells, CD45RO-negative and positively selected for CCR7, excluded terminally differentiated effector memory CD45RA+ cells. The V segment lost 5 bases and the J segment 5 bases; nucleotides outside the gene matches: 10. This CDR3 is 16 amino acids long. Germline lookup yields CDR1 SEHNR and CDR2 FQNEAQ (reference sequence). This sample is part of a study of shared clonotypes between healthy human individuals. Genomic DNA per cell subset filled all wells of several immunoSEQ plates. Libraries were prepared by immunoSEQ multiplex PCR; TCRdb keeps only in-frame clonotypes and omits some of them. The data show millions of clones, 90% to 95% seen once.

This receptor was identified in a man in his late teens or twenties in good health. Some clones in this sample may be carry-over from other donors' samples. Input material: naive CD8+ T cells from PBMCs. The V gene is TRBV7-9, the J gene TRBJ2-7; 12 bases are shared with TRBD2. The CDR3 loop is CASSIGLAGKVDEQYF. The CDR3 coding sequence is TGTGCCAGCAGCATCGGACTAGCGGGAAAGGTCGACGAGCAGTACTTC.